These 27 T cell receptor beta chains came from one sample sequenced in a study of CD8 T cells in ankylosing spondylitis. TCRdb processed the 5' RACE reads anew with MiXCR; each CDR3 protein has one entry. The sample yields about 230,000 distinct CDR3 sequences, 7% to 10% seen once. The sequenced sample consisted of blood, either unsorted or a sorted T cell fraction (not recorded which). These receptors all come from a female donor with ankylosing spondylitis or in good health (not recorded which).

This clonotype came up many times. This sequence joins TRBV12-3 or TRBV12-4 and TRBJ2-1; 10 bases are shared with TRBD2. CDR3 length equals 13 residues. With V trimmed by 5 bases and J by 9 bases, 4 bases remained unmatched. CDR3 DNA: TGTGCCAGCAGTCCCCTAGCGGGAGTTGAGCAGTTCTTC. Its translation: CASSPLAGVEQFF.

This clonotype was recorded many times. The CDR3: CASGPPVVPNNEQFF. The CDR3 DNA reads TGTGCTAGTGGTCCCCCTGTTGTACCGAATAATGAGCAGTTCTTC. V is TRBV12-5 and J is TRBJ2-1; D call uncertain. The CDR3 length is 15 residues. V lost 5 bases to trimming and J lost 7 bases, with 18 bases between them. Germline CDR1 and CDR2: LGHNT and FRNRAP.

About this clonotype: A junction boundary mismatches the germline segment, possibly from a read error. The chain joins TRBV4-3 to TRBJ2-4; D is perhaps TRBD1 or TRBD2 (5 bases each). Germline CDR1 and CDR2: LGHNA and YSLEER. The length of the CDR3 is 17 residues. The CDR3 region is CASSQDSAGSAKNIQYF. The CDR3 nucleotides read TGCGCCAGCAGTCAAGATTCCGCAGGGAGCGCCAAAAACATTCAGTACTTC.

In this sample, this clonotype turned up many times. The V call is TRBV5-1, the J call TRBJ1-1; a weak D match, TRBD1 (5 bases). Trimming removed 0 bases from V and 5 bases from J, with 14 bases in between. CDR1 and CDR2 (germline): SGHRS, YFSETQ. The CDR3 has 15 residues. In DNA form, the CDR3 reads TGCGCCAGCAGCTTGGAAGCGGGGCGGGAAACTGAAGCTTTCTTT. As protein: CASSLEAGRETEAFF. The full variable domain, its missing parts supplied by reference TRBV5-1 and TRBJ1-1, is KAGVTQTPRYLIKTRGQQVTLSCSPISGHRSVSWYQQTPGQGLQFLFEYFSETQRNKGNFPGRFSGRQFSNSRSEMNVSTLELGDSALYLCASSLEAGRETEAFFGQGTRLTVV.

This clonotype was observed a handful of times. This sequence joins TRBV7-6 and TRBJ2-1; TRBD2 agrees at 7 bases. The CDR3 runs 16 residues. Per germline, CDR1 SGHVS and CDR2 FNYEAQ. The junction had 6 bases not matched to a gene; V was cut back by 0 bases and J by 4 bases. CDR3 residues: CASSLAGAGDYNEQFF. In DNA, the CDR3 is TGTGCCAGCAGCTTAGCCGGGGCGGGAGATTACAATGAGCAGTTCTTC.

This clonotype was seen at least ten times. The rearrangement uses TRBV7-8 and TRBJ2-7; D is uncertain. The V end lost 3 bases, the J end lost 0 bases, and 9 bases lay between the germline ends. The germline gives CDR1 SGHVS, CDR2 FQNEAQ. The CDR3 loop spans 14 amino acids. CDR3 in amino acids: CASSFTSSSYEQYF. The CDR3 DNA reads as TGTGCCAGCAGCTTTACTTCCAGCTCCTACGAGCAGTACTTC.

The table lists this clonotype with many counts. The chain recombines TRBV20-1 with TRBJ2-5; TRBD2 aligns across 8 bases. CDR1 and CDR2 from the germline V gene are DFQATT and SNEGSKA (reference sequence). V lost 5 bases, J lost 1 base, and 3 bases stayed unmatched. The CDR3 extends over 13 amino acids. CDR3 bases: TGCAGTGCTTCTAGCGGGTTCCAAGAGACCCAGTACTTC. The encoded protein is CSASSGFQETQYF.

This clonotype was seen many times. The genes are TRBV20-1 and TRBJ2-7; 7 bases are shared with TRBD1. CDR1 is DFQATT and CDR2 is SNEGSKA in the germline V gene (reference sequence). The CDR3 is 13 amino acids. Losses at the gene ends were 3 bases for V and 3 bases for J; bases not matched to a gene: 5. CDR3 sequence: CSASRDRGYEQYF. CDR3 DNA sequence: TGCAGTGCTAGCCGGGACAGAGGCTACGAGCAGTACTTC.

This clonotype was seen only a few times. For the CDR3, the DNA is TGTGCCAGCAGCGTAGGGTTGGGCGGGATGTCGGCGGTTGAGCAGTTCTTC. It encodes CASSVGLGGMSAVEQFF. The chain carries TRBV9 and TRBJ2-1, with a weak D call TRBD2 (6 bases). The germline CDR1 and CDR2 sequences are SGDLS and YYNGEE. Trimming took 0 bases from V and 9 from J, leaving 22 bases between them. The CDR3 has 17 residues.

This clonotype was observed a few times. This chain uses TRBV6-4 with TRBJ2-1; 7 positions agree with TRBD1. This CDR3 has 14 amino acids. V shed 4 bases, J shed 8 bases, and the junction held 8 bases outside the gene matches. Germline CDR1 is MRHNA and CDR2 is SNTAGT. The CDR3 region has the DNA TGTGCCAGCAGTGTGGCCAGGGGGTTTGATGAGCAGTTCTTC. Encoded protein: CASSVARGFDEQFF.

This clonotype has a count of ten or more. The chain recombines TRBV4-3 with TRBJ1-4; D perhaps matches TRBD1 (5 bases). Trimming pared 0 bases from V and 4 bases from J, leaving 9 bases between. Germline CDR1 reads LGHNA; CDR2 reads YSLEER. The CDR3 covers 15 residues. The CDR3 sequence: CASSQDWDGNEKLFF. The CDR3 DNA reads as TGCGCCAGCAGCCAAGATTGGGACGGTAATGAAAAACTGTTTTTT.

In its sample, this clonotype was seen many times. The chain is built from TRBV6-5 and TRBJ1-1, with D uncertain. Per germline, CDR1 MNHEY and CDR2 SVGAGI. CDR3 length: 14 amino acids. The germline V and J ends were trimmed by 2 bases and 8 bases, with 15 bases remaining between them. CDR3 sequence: CASSYRRGPFEAFF. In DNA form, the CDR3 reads TGTGCCAGCAGTTACCGGCGGGGTCCTTTCGAAGCTTTCTTT.

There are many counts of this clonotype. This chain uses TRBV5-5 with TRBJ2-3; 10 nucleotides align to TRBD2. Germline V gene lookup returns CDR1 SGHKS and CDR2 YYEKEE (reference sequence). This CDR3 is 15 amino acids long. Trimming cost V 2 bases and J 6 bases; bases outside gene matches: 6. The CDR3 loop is CASSLPGLATDTQYF. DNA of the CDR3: TGTGCCAGCAGCTTACCGGGACTAGCGACGGATACGCAGTATTTT. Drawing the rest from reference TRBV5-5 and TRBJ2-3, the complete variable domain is DAGVTQSPTHLIKTRGQQVTLRCSPISGHKSVSWYQQVLGQGPQFIFQYYEKEERGRGNFPDRFSARQFPNYSSELNVNALLLGDSALYLCASSLPGLATDTQYFGPGTRLTVL.

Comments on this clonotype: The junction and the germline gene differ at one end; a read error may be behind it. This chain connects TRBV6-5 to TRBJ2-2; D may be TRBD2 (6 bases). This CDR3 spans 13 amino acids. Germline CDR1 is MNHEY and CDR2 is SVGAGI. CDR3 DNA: TGTGCCAGCACCGCCTGGGGCTTGGGGGGGCTGTTTTTT. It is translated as CASTAWGLGGLFF.

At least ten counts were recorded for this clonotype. The CDR3 DNA reads TGCAGTGCTAGCGGGAGAGGGACCGGGGAGCTGTTTTTT. This translates into CSASGRGTGELFF. The V call is TRBV20-1, the J call TRBJ2-2, with D possibly being TRBD2 (6 bases). The germline V gene has CDR1 DFQATT and CDR2 SNEGSKA (reference sequence). V was clipped by 3 bases and J by 5 bases, with 10 bases between them. The CDR3 has 13 residues.

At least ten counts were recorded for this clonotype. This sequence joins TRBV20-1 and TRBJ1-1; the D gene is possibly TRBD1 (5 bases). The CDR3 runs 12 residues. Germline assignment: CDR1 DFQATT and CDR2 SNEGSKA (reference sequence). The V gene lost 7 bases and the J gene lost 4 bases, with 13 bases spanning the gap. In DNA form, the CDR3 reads TGCAGTGGGGGACGTCGTAGCACTGAAGCTTTCTTT. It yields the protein CSGGRRSTEAFF.

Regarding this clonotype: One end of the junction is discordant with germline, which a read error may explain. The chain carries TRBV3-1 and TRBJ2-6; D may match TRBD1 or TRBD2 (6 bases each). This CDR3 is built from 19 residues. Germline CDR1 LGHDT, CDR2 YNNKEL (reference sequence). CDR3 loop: CASSQVFGGRTFGANALTF. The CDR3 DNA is TGTGCCAGCAGCCAAGTGTTTGGGGGGCGTACCTTTGGGGCCAACGCCCTGACTTTC.

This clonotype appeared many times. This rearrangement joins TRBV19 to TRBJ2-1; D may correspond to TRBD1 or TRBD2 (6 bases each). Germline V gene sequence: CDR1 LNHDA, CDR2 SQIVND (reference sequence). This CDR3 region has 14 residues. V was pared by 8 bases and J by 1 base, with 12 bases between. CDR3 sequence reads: CASGPGASYNEQFF. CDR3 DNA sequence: TGTGCCAGTGGACCGGGGGCTTCCTACAATGAGCAGTTCTTC. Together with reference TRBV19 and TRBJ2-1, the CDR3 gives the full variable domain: DGGITQSPKYLFRKEGQNVTLSCEQNLNHDAMYWYRQDPGQGLRLIYYSQIVNDFQKGDIAEGYSVSREKKESFPLTVTSAQKNPTAFYLCASGPGASYNEQFFGPGTRLTVL.

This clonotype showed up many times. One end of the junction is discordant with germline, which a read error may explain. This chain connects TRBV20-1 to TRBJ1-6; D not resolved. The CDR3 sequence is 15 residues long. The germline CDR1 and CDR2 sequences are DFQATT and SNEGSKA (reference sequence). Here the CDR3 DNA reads TGCAGTGCTAGAGATAGGGTCTCCGATAATTCACCCCTCCACTTT. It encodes CSARDRVSDNSPLHF.

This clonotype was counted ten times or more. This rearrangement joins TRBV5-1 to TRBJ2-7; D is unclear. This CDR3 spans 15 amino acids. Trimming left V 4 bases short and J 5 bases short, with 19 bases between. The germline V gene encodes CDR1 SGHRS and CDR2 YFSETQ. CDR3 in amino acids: CASSPSGWARDEQYF. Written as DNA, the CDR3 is TGCGCCAGCAGCCCATCCGGATGGGCTAGAGACGAGCAGTACTTC. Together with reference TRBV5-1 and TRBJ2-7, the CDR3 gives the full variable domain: KAGVTQTPRYLIKTRGQQVTLSCSPISGHRSVSWYQQTPGQGLQFLFEYFSETQRNKGNFPGRFSGRQFSNSRSEMNVSTLELGDSALYLCASSPSGWARDEQYFGPGTRLTVT.

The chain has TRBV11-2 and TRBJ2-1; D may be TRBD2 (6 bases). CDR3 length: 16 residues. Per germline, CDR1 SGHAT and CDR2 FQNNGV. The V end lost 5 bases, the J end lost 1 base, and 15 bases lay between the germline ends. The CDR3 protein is CASSLPSGVSYNEQFF. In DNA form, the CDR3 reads TGTGCCAGCAGCCTACCCTCGGGAGTATCCTACAATGAGCAGTTCTTC.

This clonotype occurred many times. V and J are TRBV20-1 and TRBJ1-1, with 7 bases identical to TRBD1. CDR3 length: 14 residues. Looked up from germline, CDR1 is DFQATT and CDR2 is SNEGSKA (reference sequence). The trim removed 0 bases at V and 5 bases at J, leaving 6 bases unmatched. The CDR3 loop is CSARDETGRTEAFF. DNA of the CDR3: TGCAGTGCTAGAGATGAGACAGGGCGGACTGAAGCTTTCTTT.

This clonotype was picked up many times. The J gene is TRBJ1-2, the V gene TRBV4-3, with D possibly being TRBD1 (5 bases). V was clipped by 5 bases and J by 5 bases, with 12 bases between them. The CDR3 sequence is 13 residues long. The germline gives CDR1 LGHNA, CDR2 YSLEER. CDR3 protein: CASSTDRYYGYTF. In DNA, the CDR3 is TGCGCCAGCAGCACAGACAGATATTATGGCTACACCTTC.

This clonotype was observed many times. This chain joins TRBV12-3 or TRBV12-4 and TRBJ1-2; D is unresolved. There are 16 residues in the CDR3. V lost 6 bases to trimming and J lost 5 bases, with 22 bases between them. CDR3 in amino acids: CASSPHDGLNSYGYTF. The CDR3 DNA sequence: TGTGCCAGCAGCCCCCACGATGGGCTCAACTCTTATGGCTACACCTTC.

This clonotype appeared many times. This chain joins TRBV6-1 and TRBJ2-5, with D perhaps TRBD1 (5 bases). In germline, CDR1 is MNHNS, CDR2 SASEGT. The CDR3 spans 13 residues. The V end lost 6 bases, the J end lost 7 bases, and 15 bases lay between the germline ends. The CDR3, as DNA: TGTGCCAGCAGGTCTACAGGTTCGGGGACCCAGTACTTC. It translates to CASRSTGSGTQYF.

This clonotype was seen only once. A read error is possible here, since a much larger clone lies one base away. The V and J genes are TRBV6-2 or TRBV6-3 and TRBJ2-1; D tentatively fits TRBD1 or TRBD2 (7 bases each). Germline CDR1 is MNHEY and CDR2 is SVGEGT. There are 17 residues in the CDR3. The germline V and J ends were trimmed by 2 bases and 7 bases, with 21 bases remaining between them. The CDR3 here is CASSYRGGGGPPNEQFF. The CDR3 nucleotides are TGTGCCAGCAGTTACAGAGGGGGCGGGGGCCCTCCAAATGAGCAGTTCTTC.

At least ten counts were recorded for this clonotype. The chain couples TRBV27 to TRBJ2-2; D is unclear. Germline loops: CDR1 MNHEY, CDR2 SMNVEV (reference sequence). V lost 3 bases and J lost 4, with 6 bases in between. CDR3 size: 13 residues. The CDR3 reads CASSFGRTGELFF. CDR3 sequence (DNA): TGTGCCAGCAGTTTTGGCCGCACCGGGGAGCTGTTTTTT.